This entry lists 14 T cell receptor beta chains sequenced from one sample in a study of blood T cell repertoires in COVID-19. Libraries were prepared by immunoSEQ multiplex PCR; TCRdb keeps only in-frame clonotypes and omits some of them. The sample holds over 250,000 clones; around 90% are singletons and the top ten take approximately 2%. Sequencing was carried out using PBMCs or T cells enriched from blood (not recorded which). The source is a woman in her fifties or sixties in a cohort exposed to, infected with or recovered from COVID-19 (not recorded which).

The J gene is TRBJ2-7, the V gene TRBV18, with 7 bases lining up with TRBD2. There are 14 residues in the CDR3. V lost 3 bases, J lost 6 bases, and 8 bases stayed unmatched. CDR1 and CDR2 (germline): KGHSH, LQKENI. This CDR3 is CASSPGGSGGEQYF. Written as DNA, the CDR3 is TGTGCCAGCTCACCGGGCGGGAGTGGTGGCGAGCAGTACTTC.

The CDR3 here is CASSLPGRGDEKLFF. DNA of the CDR3: TGTGCCAGCAGCTTGCCCGGCAGGGGGGACGAAAAACTGTTTTTT. This sequence joins TRBV11-2 and TRBJ1-4, with 7 bases identical to TRBD1. V was pared by 3 bases and J by 8 bases, with 9 bases of the junction left unmatched. Per the germline V gene, CDR1 is SGHAT and CDR2 is FQNNGV. CDR3 length equals 15 residues.

The chain carries TRBV5-1 and TRBJ2-2; D unclear. V dropped 7 bases and J dropped 5 bases, with 21 bases sitting between them. The CDR3 has 16 residues. Germline CDR1 is SGHRS and CDR2 is YFSETQ. The CDR3 sequence: CASGLIPQTLTGELFF. CDR3 nucleotide sequence: TGCGCCAGCGGCCTCATACCACAGACCCTAACCGGGGAGCTGTTTTTT.

The CDR3 spells CASSQGGVTEAFF. The CDR3 coding sequence is TGTGCCAGCAGCCAAGGCGGGGTCACTGAAGCTTTCTTT. The V gene is TRBV3-1 (or the pseudogene TRBV3-2), the J gene TRBJ1-1; D gene uncertain. Germline V gene sequence: CDR1 LGHDT, CDR2 YNNKEL (reference sequence). V lost 1 base and J lost 4, with 7 bases in between. The CDR3 sequence is 13 residues long.

This chain joins TRBV3-1 (or the pseudogene TRBV3-2) and TRBJ2-1; 16 bases are a match to TRBD2. Unmatched junction bases numbered 8, after V lost 0 bases and J lost 15 bases. Germline CDR1 LGHDT, CDR2 YNNKEL (reference sequence). This CDR3 region has 16 residues. CDR3 protein: CASSQEGTSGRARRFF. For the CDR3, the DNA is TGTGCCAGCAGCCAAGAGGGGACTAGCGGGAGGGCCCGCAGGTTCTTC.

The chain has TRBV6-6 and TRBJ1-3, with 11 bases that match TRBD1. The CDR3 is 15 residues long. Germline CDR1 and CDR2: MNHNY and SVGAGI (reference sequence). V shed 6 bases and J 2 bases; nucleotides not matched to a gene: 3. The CDR3 region has the DNA TGTGCCAGCAGCTGGGACAGGGGGACTGGAAACACCATATATTTT. Encoded protein: CASSWDRGTGNTIYF.

The gene calls are TRBV2 and TRBJ2-7, with TRBD2 matching over 13 bases. J lost 12 bases, V lost 6 bases, and 11 bases had no gene match. Germline-derived CDR1 and CDR2 are SNHLY and FYNNEI. The length of the CDR3 is 14 residues. The CDR3: CASRQGLAGPKGYF. DNA of the CDR3: TGTGCCAGCAGACAGGGACTAGCGGGACCCAAAGGGTACTTC.

The V and J genes are TRBV27 and TRBJ1-6; D is unresolved. The V end was cut by 5 bases, the J end by 1 base, with 9 bases between. This CDR3 has 15 amino acids. The germline CDR1 and CDR2 sequences are MNHEY and SMNVEV (reference sequence). CDR3 loop: CASSNGISYNSPLHF. In nucleotides, the CDR3 is TGTGCCAGCAGTAACGGTATTTCCTATAATTCACCCCTCCACTTT.

The V call is TRBV28, the J call TRBJ2-7; 10 bases align to TRBD1. Germline V lookup: CDR1 MDHEN, CDR2 SYDVKM. V was pared by 4 bases and J by 6 bases, with 6 bases of the junction left unmatched. CDR3 length: 14 residues. CDR3 in DNA: TGTGCCAGCAGTTCGACAGGGGGCACGACCGAGCAGTACTTC. Translating it yields CASSSTGGTTEQYF.

The sample holds one count of this clone. This chain joins TRBV4-2 and TRBJ1-5; 10 bases align to TRBD1. V lost 1 base to trimming and J lost 4 bases; unmatched junction nucleotides: 7. Germline-derived CDR1 and CDR2 are LGHNA and YNFKEQ. This CDR3 contains 17 residues. In DNA form, the CDR3 reads TGTGCCAGCAGCCAAGGAACGGGACAGGGGAGAAATCAGCCCCAGCATTTT. The encoded protein is CASSQGTGQGRNQPQHF.

CDR3 region: CAWSARDEQFF. The CDR3 coding sequence is TGTGCCTGGAGTGCTCGGGATGAGCAGTTCTTC. This chain uses TRBV30 with TRBJ2-1; D remains unclear. Germline V gene sequence: CDR1 GTSNPN, CDR2 SVGIG (reference sequence). This CDR3 is 11 amino acids long. The V gene lost 1 base and the J gene lost 8 bases, with 6 bases spanning the gap.

The gene calls are TRBV18 and TRBJ1-1; TRBD1 aligns across 8 bases. Germline lookup yields CDR1 KGHSH and CDR2 LQKENI. The CDR3 runs to 16 residues. With V trimmed by 4 bases and J by 4 bases, 11 bases remained unmatched. Here the CDR3 reads CASSLGTGLLGTEAFF. The CDR3 bases are TGTGCCAGCTCACTCGGGACAGGTCTTCTGGGCACTGAAGCTTTCTTT. Based on the CDR3 plus reference TRBV18 and TRBJ1-1, the full variable domain is NAGVMQNPRHLVRRRGQEARLRCSPMKGHSHVYWYRQLPEEGLKFMVYLQKENIIDESGMPKERFSAEFPKEGPSILRIQQVVRGDSAAYFCASSLGTGLLGTEAFFGQGTRLTVV.

This chain links TRBV6-1 with TRBJ1-4; possible D gene TRBD1, 6 bases. This CDR3 is 16 amino acids long. Deletions cut 1 base from V and 8 bases from J, with 17 bases between. Germline CDR1 and CDR2: MNHNS and SASEGT. The CDR3 DNA is TGTGCCAGCAGTGAAGAAGCCGGGGGGCGAAAAGAAAAACTGTTTTTT. Its protein is CASSEEAGGRKEKLFF.

This clone is medium-sized (0.01 to 0.1%) by share. V gene TRBV6-4 combines with J gene TRBJ2-3; 8 positions match TRBD1. V trimming: 3 bases; J trimming: 1 base; junction bases outside the gene matches: 0. The CDR3 spans 14 residues. Per the germline V gene, CDR1 is MRHNA and CDR2 is SNTAGT. CDR3 nucleotides: TGTGCCAGCAGTGAGACAGGGGGCACAGATACGCAGTATTTT. This sequence encodes CASSETGGTDTQYF.